The entry below describes one T cell receptor (beta chain). The antigen remains undetermined. The data stem from a study of T cell repertoires in cytomegalovirus infection. Study information: From public TCR beta signatures came an indication of both CMV infection and matching HLA type.

The CDR3 spans 16 residues. Trimming at V came to 7 bases and at J to 4 bases, leaving 5 bases not matched to a gene. Germline CDR1 and CDR2: SGHTA and FQGTGA. General study findings and limits: There were carriers of CMV plus the relevant HLA, and cumulative public TCR beta family frequency identified them.

TCRdb called the reads again in MiXCR, with one record for every CDR3 protein. Here the sample spans roughly 640,000 distinct CDR3 sequences, approximately 25% being singletons. This chain uses TRBV7-3 with TRBJ2-6, with 12 bases aligning to TRBD1. Sequenced sample: CD8+ T cells from PBMCs. The clonotype was recovered from a human donor in good health (CMV status not recorded). Some clones in this sample may be carry-over from other donors' samples. The CDR3 DNA follows: TGTGCCAGCATGGGACAGGGGGCCTCCGGGGCCAACGTCCTGACTTTC. Protein product: CASMGQGASGANVLTF.